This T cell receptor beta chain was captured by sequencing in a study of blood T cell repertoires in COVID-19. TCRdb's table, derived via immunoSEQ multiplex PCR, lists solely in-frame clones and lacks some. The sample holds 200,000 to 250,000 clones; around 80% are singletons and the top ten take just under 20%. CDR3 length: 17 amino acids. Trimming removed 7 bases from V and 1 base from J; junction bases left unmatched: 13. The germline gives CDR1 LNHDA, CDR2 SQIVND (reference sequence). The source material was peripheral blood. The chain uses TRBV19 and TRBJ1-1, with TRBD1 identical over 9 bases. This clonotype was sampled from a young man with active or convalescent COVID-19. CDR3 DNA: TGTGCCAGTATCCCGTCCGGGACAGGGAAGGGGAACACTGAAGCTTTCTTT. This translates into CASIPSGTGKGNTEAFF.